This paragraph reports one T cell receptor (beta chain). No cognate antigen has been identified for it. Base-call qualities are not available, and no considerably larger clone is one nucleotide away. The CDR3 covers 16 residues, taking in both the cysteine and the phenylalanine. This entry keeps only the CDR3 DNA: 48 bases, framed from base 1. This sample is drawn from a study of cytomegalovirus exposure and HLA in healthy donors (dated 2017 in TCRdb). The study in broad terms: An earlier analysis of several hundred of the donors reported 276 Gb of sequence data and 95 million to 120 million unique TCR beta sequences obtained from roughly 180 million T cells. An early release covering about 600 HLA-typed donors comprised approximately 290 gigabases of sequencing data and around 80 million unique TCR sequences. Among the roughly 390 genotyped donors, around 81% belonged to the genetic ancestry cluster associated with self-reported Caucasian donors. The study was designed to test whether signatures of past pathogen exposure could be identified by cataloging public T cell receptors. The T cell repertoires of roughly 660 subjects were profiled by immunosequencing and related to cytomegalovirus serostatus. In addition to the first cohort of approximately 650 subjects, a separate validation cohort of 130 or so different subjects was used. High-throughput TCR immunosequencing, statistical association of individual TCRs with disease status, and machine learning were combined to predict cytomegalovirus infection status. To study patterns of TCR occurrence, a later analysis re-analyzed previously published TCR beta repertoires from under 750 donors and added high-resolution HLA genotyping. Rather than using new phenotypic data, the later analysis identified candidate immune exposures from TCR beta sequences and from how often those sequences occurred across donors. In an earlier analysis of roughly 540 of the donors, high-throughput TCR beta sequencing was used to judge whether each TCR beta V gene segment behaved as functional or pseudogenic. Donor age, sex, ethnicity and CMV serostatus were collected together with the repertoire data. Genome-wide SNP genotypes for about three fifths of the roughly 670 donors were used in a later genetic analysis, which treated that subset as a discovery cohort. Every repertoire in the discovery cohort had been generated on one and the same sequencing platform. Class I and class II HLA loci were covered by the typing at four-digit resolution. The number of typed donors differed by locus: about 620-640 for A, B, C, DRB1 and DQB1; approximately 540 for DQA1; about 600 for DPA1; and roughly 490 for DPB1. Four or five DR-DQ haplotypes were handled as single units for association and clustering, since linkage in the cohort was strong. On average, around 240,000 unique TCR beta nucleotide sequences were sequenced per donor among 300 to 500 genotyped donors of the cohort, with roughly 20% of those sequences being non-productive.

The library was generated by the immunoSEQ multiplex PCR assay. The multiplex PCR relied on a mix of 60 forward primers for TCR Vbeta segments and 13 reverse primers for TCR Jbeta segments. The CDR3 region of rearranged TCR beta genes was amplified from genomic DNA with a multiplex PCR assay. The Illumina HiSeq System was used to sequence the amplified TCR beta libraries as 87-base-pair reads. The study's processing was this. A later analysis tallied 75 million to 85 million unique TCR beta chains across the 640 or so repertoires, and some 10 million of those chains were shared by two or more donors. Raw reads were error-corrected and collapsed into unique sequences with a nearest-neighbor algorithm that merged closely related sequences to remove PCR and sequencing errors. CDR3 sequences were aligned to IMGT reference sequences to assign V, D and J gene segments. Each retained sequence needed at least a six-nucleotide match to both a V gene segment and a J gene segment. Rearrangements were called productive when the CDR3 lacked stop codons and stayed in frame with V and J; all others were non-productive. Following IMGT convention, CDR3 was defined as the stretch from the second conserved V-encoded cysteine to the conserved J-encoded phenylalanine. The earlier analysis of about 610 of the donors excluded sequences that lacked an unambiguous match to a single V gene segment. An earlier analysis of approximately 590 of the donors called V segments functional above 56.7% productive rearrangements and segregating when the between-donor standard deviation exceeded 5%. To diagnose cytomegalovirus status from the catalog of TCR beta chain sequences, a statistical classification framework was built. A later analysis assigned V and J genes by comparing TCR nucleotide sequences with IMGT/GENE-DB human TR gene sequences. Using the TCRdist pipeline, a later analysis assigned CDR3 sequences along with most-parsimonious VDJ recombination scenarios. A later analysis defined each TCR beta chain by its CDR3 amino acid sequence plus V-gene family, and excluded reads lacking a unique V-gene family. A later analysis removed 550 to 700 highly shared, low-generation-probability nucleotide sequences to deal with suspected cross-contamination and a sequencing artifact. A later analysis calculated a clonal expansion index for each public chain from normalized within-repertoire ranks of inferred template counts. A later analysis computed generation probabilities with a VDJ recombination model fitted to out-of-frame rearrangements, and checked the results against IGoR. A later analysis scored TCR-TCR, TCR-HLA and TCR-CMV co-occurrence with hypergeometric tests, applying a repertoire-size bias correction to TCR pairs. To estimate false discovery rates, a later analysis permuted the HLA or CMV assignments 20 times. A later analysis grouped co-occurring TCRs with DBSCAN, adding TCRdist sequence similarity when clustering within HLA-allele-positive subsets. Co-occurrence clustering excluded repertoires with fewer than 30,000 or more than 120,000 public chains, plus five with anomalous nucleotide sharing. What TCRdb holds here is the immuneACCESS table cut down to in-frame rearrangements. Part of the clones is not present; checked against another copy, under half of the missing clones reflect an unresolved V gene, and the others are unexplained. D and trimming come from the DNA, and the V and J calls and clone size come from that table. The sample table shows about 190,000 clones, and 65% to 85% are seen once. The ten largest clones represent around 4% of the sample.

The cohort comprised fewer than 700 healthy bone marrow donors. At the time of sampling, every cohort member was nominally healthy, though immune exposures that went unrecorded were likely present. The donor was CMV seronegative and was included in the group of a few hundred seronegative cohort members. Each donor provided a peripheral blood sample, and peripheral blood mononuclear cells were used for TCR beta sequencing. Genomic DNA was extracted from the blood cell samples with the Qiagen DNeasy Blood Extraction Kit. The investigation overall reported the following: Broadly in line with IMGT annotations, most TCR beta V segments showed up in productive rearrangements about 87% or about 30% of the time in an earlier analysis of about 500 of the donors. The presence/absence analyses assumed that sequencing depth was roughly uniform across donors, and that assumption may not be true. While some public TCRs were present in many individuals, most TCR sequences turned up only very rarely across donors. A further reported finding was that TCR beta sequences accurately predicted the HLA-A and HLA-B alleles for most subjects in the first cohort. Because some donors lacked HLA typing at each locus, the association tests relied only on the typed subset. At a false discovery rate of 0.05, a later analysis linked roughly 17,000 TCR beta sequences to specific HLA alleles. Immune exposure information for the cohort was limited to CMV serostatus. Most CMV-associated TCR beta chains appeared to be HLA-restricted in a later analysis, and the HLA associations seemed to be driven largely by CMV exposure. Linkage disequilibrium might explain the correlated functional status among segregating V segments, but an unknown experimental factor could not be ruled out. In this cohort, only TCR beta chains were sequenced, and detectable features were limited by the absence of alpha or paired-chain data. V-gene and J-gene trimming of TCR beta chains was associated with a missense DCLRE1C variant in a later genetic analysis, and the association was replicated in an independent cohort. The earlier analysis of almost 600 of the donors excluded roughly 16 rarely observed V segments, including chromosome 9 orphons, because counts were too low. In vitro tests confirmed that a few of the cytomegalovirus-associated TCR beta chains recognize cytomegalovirus antigens. Compared with the approximately 720-donor mean, donors in an Asian-associated ancestry cluster had fewer N-insertions in productive TCRs, according to a later genetic analysis. Some IMGT-functional V segments, including TRBV6-2 and TRBV6-3, could not be distinguished by the 87-base-pair reads and were therefore excluded. According to a later analysis, parvovirus B19, influenza, CMV and Epstein-Barr virus appeared linked to several top co-occurrence clusters. A group of highly shared sequence variants was considered likely to be a technical artifact of the sequencing pipeline. Cytomegalovirus status was reported to be diagnosed by the classifier with high specificity and sensitivity in both the original and validation cohorts. In a later analysis, the rate of TCR association differed among HLA loci, with DRB1 alleles having the most associated TCRs and HLA-C alleles having the fewest. It was suggested by the authors that the approach could potentially be generalized to other disease states and immunological phenotypes. In a later analysis, HLA-associated TCR beta chains showed more clonal expansion and lower generation probabilities than non-associated chains that were equally common. Assigning TCR associations to individual alleles was difficult when HLA alleles, especially DR and DQ, strongly co-occurred. The study gave a list of some 150 TCR beta chains associated with cytomegalovirus.

The rearranged segments are TRBV21-1 and TRBJ2-7; the D call TRBD1 from the table was never checked on the DNA. TRBV21-1 is marked as a pseudogene. Sequencing was carried out using PBMCs. This clonotype was sampled from a man aged 45-65 years in good health and CMV-seronegative. This receptor carries the CDR3 CASSKARGTGAYEQYF. The DNA is TGTGCCAGCAGCAAAGCCCGGGGGACAGGGGCCTACGAGCAGTACTTC.